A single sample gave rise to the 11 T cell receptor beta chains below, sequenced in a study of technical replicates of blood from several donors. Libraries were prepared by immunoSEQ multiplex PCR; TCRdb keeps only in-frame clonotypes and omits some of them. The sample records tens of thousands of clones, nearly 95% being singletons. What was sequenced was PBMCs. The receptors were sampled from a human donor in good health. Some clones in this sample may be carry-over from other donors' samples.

This CDR3 reads CASSEVEGRSGSQHF. Here the CDR3 DNA reads TGTGCCAGCAGTGAAGTGGAGGGGCGAAGCGGGTCCCAGCATTTT. V is TRBV2 and J is TRBJ1-5; a possible D gene is TRBD1 (5 bases). The CDR3 spans 15 residues. The germline CDR1 and CDR2 sequences are SNHLY and FYNNEI. Trimming took 1 base from V and 11 from J, leaving 18 bases between them.

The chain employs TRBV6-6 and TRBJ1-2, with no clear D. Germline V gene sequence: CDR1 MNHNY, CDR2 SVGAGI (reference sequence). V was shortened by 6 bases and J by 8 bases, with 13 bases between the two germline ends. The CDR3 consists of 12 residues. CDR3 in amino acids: CASSPWAGGYTF. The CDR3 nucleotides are TGTGCCAGCAGCCCTTGGGCTGGCGGCTACACCTTC.

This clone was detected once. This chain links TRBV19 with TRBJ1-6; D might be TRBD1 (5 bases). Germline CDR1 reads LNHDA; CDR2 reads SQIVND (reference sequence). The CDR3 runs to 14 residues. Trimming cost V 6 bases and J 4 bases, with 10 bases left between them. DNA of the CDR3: TGTGCCAGTAGCCAGGGCTTTTATAATTCACCCCTCCACTTT. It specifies CASSQGFYNSPLHF.

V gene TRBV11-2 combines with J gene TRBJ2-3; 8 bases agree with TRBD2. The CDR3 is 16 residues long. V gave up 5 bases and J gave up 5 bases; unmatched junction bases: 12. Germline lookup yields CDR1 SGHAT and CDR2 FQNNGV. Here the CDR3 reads CASSPKAGTREDTQYF. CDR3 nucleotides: TGTGCCAGCAGCCCCAAGGCCGGGACTAGGGAAGATACGCAGTATTTT. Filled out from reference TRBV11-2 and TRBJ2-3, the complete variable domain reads EAGVAQSPRYKIIEKRQSVAFWCNPISGHATLYWYQQILGQGPKLLIQFQNNGVVDDSQLPKDRFSAERLKGVDSTLKIQPAKLEDSAVYLCASSPKAGTREDTQYFGPGTRLTVL.

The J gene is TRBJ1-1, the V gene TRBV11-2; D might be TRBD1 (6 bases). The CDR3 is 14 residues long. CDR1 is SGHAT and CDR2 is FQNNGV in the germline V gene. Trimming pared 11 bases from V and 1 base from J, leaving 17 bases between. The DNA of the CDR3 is TGTGCCGTCGGGCCAGGGGTCCCGAACACTGAAGCTTTCTTT. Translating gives CAVGPGVPNTEAFF.

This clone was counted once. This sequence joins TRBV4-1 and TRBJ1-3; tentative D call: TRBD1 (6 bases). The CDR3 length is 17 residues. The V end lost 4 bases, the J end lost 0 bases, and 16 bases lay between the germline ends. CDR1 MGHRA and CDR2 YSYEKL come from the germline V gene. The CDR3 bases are TGCGCCAGCAGCCGTGGGGGCCTTGTGAGCTCTGGAAACACCATATATTTT. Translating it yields CASSRGGLVSSGNTIYF.

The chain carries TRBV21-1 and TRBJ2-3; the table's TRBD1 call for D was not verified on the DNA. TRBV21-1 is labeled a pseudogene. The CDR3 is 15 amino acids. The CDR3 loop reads CASTDRPILTYTQYF. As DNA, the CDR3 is TGTGCCAGCACCGACAGACCCATTCTCACATATACGCAGTATTTT.

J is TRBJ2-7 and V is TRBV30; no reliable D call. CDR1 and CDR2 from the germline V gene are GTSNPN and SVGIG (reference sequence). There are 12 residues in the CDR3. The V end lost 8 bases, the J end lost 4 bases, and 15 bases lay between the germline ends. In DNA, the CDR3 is TGTGCCACCCAGGTAGACCTTTACGAGCAGTACTTC. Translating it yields CATQVDLYEQYF.

The CDR3 nucleotides are TGTGCCAGCAGCCCACTACTGACAGGGGTTAATCAGCCCCAGCATTTT. As protein: CASSPLLTGVNQPQHF. The rearrangement links TRBV11-2 to TRBJ1-5; TRBD1 matches 8 bases. Germline V lookup: CDR1 SGHAT, CDR2 FQNNGV. Trimming at V came to 5 bases and at J to 4 bases, leaving 10 bases not matched to a gene. The CDR3 is 16 residues long.

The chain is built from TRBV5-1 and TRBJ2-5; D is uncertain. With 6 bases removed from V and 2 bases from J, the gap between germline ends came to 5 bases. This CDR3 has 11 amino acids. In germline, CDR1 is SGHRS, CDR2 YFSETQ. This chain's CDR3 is CASTQQETQYF. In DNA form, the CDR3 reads TGCGCCAGCACCCAGCAAGAGACCCAGTACTTC.

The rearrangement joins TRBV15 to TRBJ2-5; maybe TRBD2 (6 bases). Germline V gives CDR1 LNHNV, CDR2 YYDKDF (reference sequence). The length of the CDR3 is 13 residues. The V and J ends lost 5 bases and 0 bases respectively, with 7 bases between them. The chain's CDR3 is CATSPGDQETQYF. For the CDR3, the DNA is TGTGCCACCAGCCCGGGGGACCAAGAGACCCAGTACTTC.